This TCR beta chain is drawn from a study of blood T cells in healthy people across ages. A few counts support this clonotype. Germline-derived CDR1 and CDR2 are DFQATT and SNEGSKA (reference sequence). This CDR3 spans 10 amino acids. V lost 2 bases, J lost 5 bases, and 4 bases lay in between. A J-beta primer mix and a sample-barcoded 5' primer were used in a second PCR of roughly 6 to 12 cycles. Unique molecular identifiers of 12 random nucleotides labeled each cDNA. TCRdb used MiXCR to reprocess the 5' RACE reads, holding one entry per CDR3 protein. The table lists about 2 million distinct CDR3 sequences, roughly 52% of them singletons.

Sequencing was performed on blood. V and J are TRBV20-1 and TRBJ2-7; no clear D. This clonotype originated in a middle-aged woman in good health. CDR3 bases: TGCAGTGCTAGAATCGACGAGCAGTACTTC. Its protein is CSARIDEQYF.